This T cell receptor (beta chain) came from a study of CD8+ T cells in alopecia areata. Study summary: Female C3H/HeJ mice aged roughly 7-11 weeks received skin from spontaneously alopecic C3H/HeJ graft donors aged roughly 6-12 months.

Findings of the study overall: Clonality in lesional scalp, especially alopecia totalis/universalis, exceeded that of normal scalp.

Sequencing used cDNA as its template, made by extracting RNA and reverse transcribing it. Using immunoSEQ multiplex PCR, the repertoire was profiled, and TCRdb retains in-frame clones only, with some absent. Recorded here are 200,000 to 300,000 clones, none singletons. Looked up from germline, CDR1 is NNHNN and CDR2 is SYGAGS (reference sequence). CDR3 size: 14 residues. Of note for this clone: What it recognizes is unknown. The gene symbols are mouse symbols. The read ends 4 residues early relative to the CDR3; the germline J gene fills the gap.

The sorting of pooled cutaneous lymph node cells relied on CD4, CD8alpha, NKG2D, NKG2ACE and other markers. The TCR sequence derives from a C3H/HeJ mouse with alopecia areata. The mouse line has the MHC haplotype H2-k. The rearrangement links TRBV13-2 to TRBJ2-4; tentative D call: TRBD2 (6 bases). The material sequenced was CD4+ T cells sorted from a lymph node. CDR3 amino acids: CASGDAPGANTLYF. The sequenced part of the CDR3 DNA is TGTGCCAGCGGTGATGCTCCTGGGGCAAAC.